The 30 T cell receptor beta chains below were found in one sample sequenced in a study of T cell responses to AZD1222 COVID-19 vaccine. Clones were sequenced by immunoSEQ multiplex PCR, and TCRdb holds only the in-frame ones, with some missing. The sample carries under 130,000 clones, 70% to 90% recorded once. Here the sequenced sample was peripheral blood, taken 28 days after the second AZD1222 dose. The receptor source for this set is an adult who received the AZD1222 COVID-19 vaccine.

J is TRBJ2-7 and V is TRBV5-1; 10 nucleotides align to TRBD1. CDR3 size: 15 residues. The trim removed 4 bases at V and 3 bases at J, leaving 7 bases unmatched. From germline, CDR1 is SGHRS and CDR2 YFSETQ. The CDR3 loop is CASSAPGQGFYEQYF. The CDR3 region has the DNA TGCGCCAGCAGCGCACCGGGACAGGGGTTCTACGAGCAGTACTTC.

The V gene is TRBV6-5, the J gene TRBJ1-4; D is unresolved. Per germline, CDR1 MNHEY and CDR2 SVGAGI. The CDR3 totals 13 residues. The V and J ends lost 7 bases and 4 bases respectively, with 10 bases between them. Here the CDR3 reads CASTASSNEKLFF. The CDR3 DNA is TGTGCCAGCACTGCATCGAGTAATGAAAAACTGTTTTTT.

The chain uses TRBV18 and TRBJ2-7; the D gene is possibly TRBD1 (5 bases). The V end was cut by 3 bases, the J end by 0 bases, with 15 bases between. This CDR3 is 16 amino acids long. Germline V gives CDR1 KGHSH, CDR2 LQKENI. The CDR3 bases are TGTGCCAGCTCACCCTCGCAGGGTTTTAGCTCCTACGAGCAGTACTTC. It translates to CASSPSQGFSSYEQYF.

This chain connects TRBV6-1 to TRBJ2-1; D uncertain. The CDR3 is 16 residues long. The V gene's germline CDR1 is MNHNS and CDR2 SASEGT. V was pared by 4 bases and J by 4 bases, with 17 bases between. In nucleotides, the CDR3 is TGTGCCAGCAGTGTTAGGAAGATCGTAGGGTACAATGAGCAGTTCTTC. This sequence encodes CASSVRKIVGYNEQFF.

This chain links TRBV19 with TRBJ1-1; weak D call: TRBD1 (5 bases). V lost 3 bases, J lost 0 bases, and 14 bases lay in between. From germline, CDR1 is LNHDA and CDR2 SQIVND (reference sequence). The CDR3 spans 16 residues. CDR3 nucleotides: TGTGCCAGTAGTATCGGGACCGGGCCTATGAACACTGAAGCTTTCTTT. Translation gives CASSIGTGPMNTEAFF.

The chain links TRBV12-5 to TRBJ2-1; 9 bases align to TRBD1. Germline V CDR1 and CDR2: LGHNT, FRNRAP. This CDR3 has 16 amino acids. V shed 5 bases and J 1 base; nucleotides not matched to a gene: 6. The CDR3 DNA is TGTGCTAGTGGTGAACGGACAGGGGCATCCTACAATGAGCAGTTCTTC. Protein product: CASGERTGASYNEQFF. Together with reference TRBV12-5 and TRBJ2-1, the CDR3 gives the full variable domain: DARVTQTPRHKVTEMGQEVTMRCQPILGHNTVFWYRQTMMQGLELLAYFRNRAPLDDSGMPKDRFSAEMPDATLATLKIQPSEPRDSAVYFCASGERTGASYNEQFFGPGTRLTVL.

This clone showed up just a few times. CDR3 in amino acids: CASSISSNTEAFF. CDR3 sequence (DNA): TGTGCCAGTAGTATAAGCAGTAACACTGAAGCTTTCTTT. V usage is TRBV19 and J usage is TRBJ1-1; D remains unclear. Germline loops: CDR1 LNHDA, CDR2 SQIVND (reference sequence). The CDR3 sequence is 13 residues long. V gave up 2 bases and J gave up 2 bases, with 6 bases separating them.

The V gene is TRBV27, the J gene TRBJ1-5, with TRBD1 identical over 8 bases. V trimming: 3 bases; J trimming: 9 bases; junction bases outside the gene matches: 10. The CDR3 is 15 amino acids. Germline assignment: CDR1 MNHEY and CDR2 SMNVEV (reference sequence). CDR3 region: CASSFPGDRGRPQHF. In nucleotides, the CDR3 is TGTGCCAGCAGTTTTCCCGGCGACAGGGGACGGCCCCAGCATTTT.

The chain combines TRBV27 with TRBJ1-1; D gene ambiguous. Trimming shortened V by 2 bases and J by 0 bases, and 7 bases separated the two germline ends. The CDR3 covers 14 residues. Germline V gives CDR1 MNHEY, CDR2 SMNVEV (reference sequence). This CDR3 reads CASSLKGLNTEAFF. The CDR3 nucleotides read TGTGCCAGCAGTTTAAAGGGCCTGAACACTGAAGCTTTCTTT.

The CDR3 here is CASLPTVGQLSNQPQHF. As DNA, the CDR3 is TGTGCCAGTCTCCCAACTGTGGGACAACTTAGCAATCAGCCCCAGCATTTT. The V call is TRBV19, the J call TRBJ1-5; D possibly corresponds to TRBD1 (6 bases). The CDR3 covers 17 residues. V was trimmed by 8 bases and J by 0 bases, leaving 20 bases between them. CDR1 is LNHDA and CDR2 is SQIVND in the germline V gene (reference sequence).

V and J are TRBV14 and TRBJ1-1; the D is unclear. The germline V gene encodes CDR1 SGHDN and CDR2 FVKESK. CDR3 length equals 13 residues. V gave up 4 bases and J gave up 4 bases, with 10 bases separating them. The CDR3 DNA sequence: TGTGCCAGCAGCCTCTACAGTAGCACTGAAGCTTTCTTT. It yields the protein CASSLYSSTEAFF.

This sequence joins TRBV28 and TRBJ1-2; weak D call: TRBD1 (6 bases). The CDR3 covers 14 residues. The germline CDR1 and CDR2 sequences are MDHEN and SYDVKM. Trimming took off 4 bases at V and 4 bases at J, with 13 bases between the two ends. The CDR3 nucleotides are TGTGCCAGCAGTTGGCCGGGACAAGTCTATGGCTACACCTTC. This sequence encodes CASSWPGQVYGYTF.

The rearrangement joins TRBV4-3 to TRBJ2-5; D is unresolved. The CDR3 is 14 residues long. V was pared by 1 base and J by 2 bases, with 8 bases between. Germline CDR1 reads LGHNA; CDR2 reads YSLEER. In DNA form, the CDR3 reads TGCGCCAGCAGCCAAGGTCCCGGTCAAGAGACCCAGTACTTC. Translated, it gives CASSQGPGQETQYF.

This chain joins TRBV30 and TRBJ2-3, with 7 bases lining up with TRBD2. This CDR3 spans 14 amino acids. The J segment lost 0 bases and the V segment lost 2 bases, leaving 2 bases of the junction unmatched. Looked up from germline, CDR1 is GTSNPN and CDR2 is SVGIG (reference sequence). The CDR3 coding sequence is TGTGCCTGGAGTCTGCGGGAGAGCACAGATACGCAGTATTTT. Its protein is CAWSLRESTDTQYF.

The chain is built from TRBV10-3 and TRBJ1-5; a possible D gene is TRBD1 (5 bases). CDR1 is ENHRY and CDR2 is SYGVKD in the germline V gene. The V and J ends lost 7 bases and 5 bases respectively, with 12 bases between them. There are 13 residues in the CDR3. CDR3 amino acids: CAIKGRGDQPQHF. The DNA for the CDR3 is TGTGCCATCAAGGGGAGGGGTGATCAGCCCCAGCATTTT.

This sequence joins TRBV6-6 and TRBJ1-1; D uncertain. The germline V gene encodes CDR1 MNHNY and CDR2 SVGAGI (reference sequence). V gave up 8 bases and J gave up 3 bases, with 16 bases separating them. The CDR3 has 14 residues. The CDR3 region is CASPRTPMDTEAFF. CDR3 DNA sequence: TGTGCCAGCCCCAGGACCCCTATGGACACTGAAGCTTTCTTT.

This chain uses TRBV6-5 with TRBJ1-2; 7 bases agree with TRBD1. Germline CDR1 MNHEY, CDR2 SVGAGI. The CDR3 covers 14 residues. V dropped 5 bases and J dropped 4; count of bases not matched to a gene: 7. The CDR3 protein is CASSMDRTGYGYTF. The CDR3 nucleotides read TGTGCCAGCAGTATGGACAGGACTGGCTATGGCTACACCTTC.

The J gene is TRBJ1-5, the V gene TRBV28; D is possibly TRBD1 (5 bases). This CDR3 comprises 13 residues. In germline, CDR1 is MDHEN, CDR2 SYDVKM. V lost 5 bases to trimming and J lost 0 bases, with 5 bases between them. CDR3 residues: CASSTGSNQPQHF. In DNA, the CDR3 is TGTGCCAGCAGTACAGGTAGCAATCAGCCCCAGCATTTT.

The rearrangement uses TRBV4-1 and TRBJ1-5; TRBD1 is a possible D gene (5 bases). Trimming pared 1 base from V and 6 bases from J, leaving 13 bases between. The germline gives CDR1 MGHRA, CDR2 YSYEKL. The CDR3 is 15 amino acids. CDR3 protein: CASSQGSRGGQPQHF. Here the CDR3 DNA reads TGCGCCAGCAGCCAAGGCTCCCGGGGCGGTCAGCCCCAGCATTTT.

V usage is TRBV29-1 and J usage is TRBJ2-5, with D perhaps TRBD1 or TRBD2 (6 bases each). The V gene's germline CDR1 is SQVTM and CDR2 ANQGSEA. The ends were cut back, 2 bases at V and 10 bases at J, with 11 bases in the middle. CDR3 length: 11 residues. Here the CDR3 DNA reads TGCAGCGTTGAAATAGGGGGGAACCAGTACTTC. Encoded protein: CSVEIGGNQYF.

The genes are TRBV7-2 and TRBJ1-6; D might be TRBD1 (5 bases). CDR1 and CDR2 from the germline V gene are SGHTA and FQGNSA. V lost 2 bases, J lost 5 bases, and 13 bases lay in between. The CDR3 extends over 16 amino acids. The CDR3 DNA is TGTGCCAGCAGCTTATCGTGGGGGGAGGATAATTCACCCCTCCACTTT. Its protein is CASSLSWGEDNSPLHF.

The chain carries TRBV6-1 and TRBJ2-5; D gene ambiguous. Germline V gene data show CDR1 as MNHNS and CDR2 as SASEGT. V dropped 1 base and J dropped 4 bases, with 10 bases sitting between them. This CDR3 region has 14 residues. CDR3 amino acids: CASSEVKGRETQYF. Written as DNA, the CDR3 is TGTGCCAGCAGTGAAGTAAAGGGAAGAGAGACCCAGTACTTC.

The chain employs TRBV5-4 and TRBJ2-7, with 11 nucleotides matching TRBD1. Trimming took 0 bases from V and 5 from J; bases not matched to a gene: 7. CDR1 SGHNT and CDR2 YYREEE come from the germline V gene (reference sequence). The CDR3 runs 16 residues. The CDR3 DNA reads as TGTGCCAGCAGCTTGGCTAAATGGACAGGGGGCAACGAGCAGTACTTC. Amino acids: CASSLAKWTGGNEQYF.

The genes are TRBV6-2 or TRBV6-3 and TRBJ2-1; D possibly corresponds to TRBD2 (6 bases). Germline values: CDR1 MNHEY, CDR2 SVGEGT. With 4 bases removed from V and 5 bases from J, the gap between germline ends came to 15 bases. This CDR3 comprises 15 residues. CDR3 DNA sequence: TGTGCCAGCAGTTTCCTAGCGAGATCCGACAATGAGCAGTTCTTC. Amino acid sequence: CASSFLARSDNEQFF.

The rearrangement links TRBV30 to TRBJ1-5; D is possibly TRBD1 (5 bases). V shed 0 bases and J shed 2 bases, with 14 bases lying between them. The V gene's germline CDR1 is GTSNPN and CDR2 SVGIG (reference sequence). This CDR3 is 16 amino acids long. The CDR3 nucleotides are TGTGCCTGGAGTGTTACCTCGGGCAGGGGCAATCAGCCCCAGCATTTT. This translates into CAWSVTSGRGNQPQHF.

The chain carries TRBV18 and TRBJ2-2; TRBD2 matches 7 bases. The junction had 11 bases not matched to a gene; V was cut back by 6 bases and J by 4 bases. The V gene's germline CDR1 is KGHSH and CDR2 LQKENI. The CDR3 consists of 16 residues. This CDR3 reads CASSPSPAGVTGELFF. In DNA form, the CDR3 reads TGTGCCAGCTCTCCATCCCCCGCGGGAGTCACCGGGGAGCTGTTTTTT.

This chain links TRBV7-3 with TRBJ1-1; D is unresolved. The CDR3 runs 12 residues. V lost 10 bases and J 7 bases, leaving 16 bases between the germline ends. CDR1 and CDR2 from the germline V gene are SGHTA and FQGTGA. In DNA form, the CDR3 reads TGTGCCATGCCCCTCCATGCAGTTGAAGCTTTCTTT. Its translation is CAMPLHAVEAFF. Filled out from reference TRBV7-3 and TRBJ1-1, the complete variable domain reads GAGVSQTPSNKVTEKGKYVELRCDPISGHTALYWYRQSLGQGPEFLIYFQGTGAADDSGLPNDRFFAVRPEGSVSTLKIQRTERGDSAVYLCAMPLHAVEAFFGQGTRLTVV.

The V gene is TRBV27, the J gene TRBJ2-7, with D possibly called TRBD1 or TRBD2 (6 bases each). Trimming pared 0 bases from V and 3 bases from J, leaving 12 bases between. This CDR3 region has 15 residues. From germline, CDR1 is MNHEY and CDR2 SMNVEV (reference sequence). The CDR3 region has the DNA TGTGCCAGCAGTTTATCGTCCGGGGGCAACTACGAGCAGTACTTC. This codes for CASSLSSGGNYEQYF.

This clone was seen a single time. This chain links TRBV27 with TRBJ2-1; D is undetermined. The V gene's germline CDR1 is MNHEY and CDR2 SMNVEV (reference sequence). V shed 3 bases and J shed 4 bases, with 13 bases lying between them. The CDR3 loop spans 15 amino acids. CDR3 nucleotides: TGTGCCAGCAGTTTCGTTAGATCCAGGTACAATGAGCAGTTCTTC. Its translation: CASSFVRSRYNEQFF.

The rearrangement links TRBV5-4 to TRBJ2-7; D may match TRBD1 or TRBD2 (6 bases each). The germline CDR1 and CDR2 sequences are SGHNT and YYREEE (reference sequence). Trimming shortened V by 1 base and J by 5 bases, and 16 bases separated the two germline ends. The CDR3 totals 15 residues. The CDR3 DNA is TGTGCCAGCAGCTTGTCTAGGGGGAGGTTCAACGAGCAGTACTTC. Its translation is CASSLSRGRFNEQYF.